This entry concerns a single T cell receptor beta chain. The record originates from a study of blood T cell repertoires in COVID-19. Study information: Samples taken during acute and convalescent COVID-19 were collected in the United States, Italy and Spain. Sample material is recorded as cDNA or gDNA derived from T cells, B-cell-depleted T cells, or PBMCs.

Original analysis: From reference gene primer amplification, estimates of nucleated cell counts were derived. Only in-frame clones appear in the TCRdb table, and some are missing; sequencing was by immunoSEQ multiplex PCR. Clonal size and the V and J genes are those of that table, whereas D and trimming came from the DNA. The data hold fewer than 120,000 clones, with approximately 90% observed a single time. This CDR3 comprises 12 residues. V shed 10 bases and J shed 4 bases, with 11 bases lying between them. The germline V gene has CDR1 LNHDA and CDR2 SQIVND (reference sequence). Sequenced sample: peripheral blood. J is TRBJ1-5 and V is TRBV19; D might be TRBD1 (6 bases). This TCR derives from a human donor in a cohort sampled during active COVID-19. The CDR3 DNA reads TGTGCCACCAGGGGCAGAAATCAGCCCCAGCATTTT. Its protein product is CATRGRNQPQHF.